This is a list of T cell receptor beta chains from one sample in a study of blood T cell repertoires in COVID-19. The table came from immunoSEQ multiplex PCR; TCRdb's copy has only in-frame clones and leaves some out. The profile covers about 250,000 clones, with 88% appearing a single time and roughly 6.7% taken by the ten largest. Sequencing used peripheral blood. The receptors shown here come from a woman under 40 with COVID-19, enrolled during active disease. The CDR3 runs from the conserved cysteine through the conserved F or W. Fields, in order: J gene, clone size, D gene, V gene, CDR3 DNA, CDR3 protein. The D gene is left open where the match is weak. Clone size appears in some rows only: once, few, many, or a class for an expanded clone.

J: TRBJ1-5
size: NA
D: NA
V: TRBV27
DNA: TGTGCCAGCAGTTCGATTTGGGGGGACAATCAGCCCCAGCATTTT
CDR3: CASSSIWGDNQPQHF

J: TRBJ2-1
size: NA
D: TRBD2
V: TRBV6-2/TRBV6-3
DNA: TGTGCCAGCAGTTATGGCGGGGGGGCACCAAGGGGTGAGCAGTTCTTC
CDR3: CASSYGGGAPRGEQFF

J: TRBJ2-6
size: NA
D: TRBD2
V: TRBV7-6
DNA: TGTGCCAGCAGCTTATTCGCGGGGGGTGTCACTGGGGCCAACGTCCTGACTTTC
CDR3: CASSLFAGGVTGANVLTF

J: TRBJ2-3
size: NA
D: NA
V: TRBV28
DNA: TGTGCCAGCAGACAGGACCCGTGGTCAGATACGCAGTATTTT
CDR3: CASRQDPWSDTQYF

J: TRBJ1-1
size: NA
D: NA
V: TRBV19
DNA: TGTGCCAGTCGGGTCGCAGCATTCATGAACACTGAAGCTTTCTTT
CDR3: CASRVAAFMNTEAFF

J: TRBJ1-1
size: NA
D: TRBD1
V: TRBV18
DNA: TGTGCCAGCTCACCACCGAGTGGGACAGGGGCTGAAGCTTTCTTT
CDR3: CASSPPSGTGAEAFF

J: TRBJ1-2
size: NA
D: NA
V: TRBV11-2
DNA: TGTGCCAGCAGCCACCGGGAGGGTGGCTACACCTTC
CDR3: CASSHREGGYTF

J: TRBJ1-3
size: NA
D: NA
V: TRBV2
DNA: TGTGCCAGCATAGGCAGGGCCGGAAACACCATATATTTT
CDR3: CASIGRAGNTIYF

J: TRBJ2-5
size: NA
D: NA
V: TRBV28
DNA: TGTGCCAGCAGTTTTTGGGGCGGGGGCGCCGGCGTGGGAACCCAGTACTTC
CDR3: CASSFWGGGAGVGTQYF

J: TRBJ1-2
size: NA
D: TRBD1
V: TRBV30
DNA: TGTGCCTGGAGTGTAGGGACAGTTTATGGCTACACCTTC
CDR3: CAWSVGTVYGYTF

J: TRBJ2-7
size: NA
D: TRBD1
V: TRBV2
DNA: TGTGCCAGCGATTCCGGGACAGGCTACGAGCAGTACTTC
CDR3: CASDSGTGYEQYF

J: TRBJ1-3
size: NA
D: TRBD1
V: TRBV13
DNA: TGTGCCAGCAGCCAAAACCCCCCCGGGACAGGGTCTGGAAACACCATATATTTT
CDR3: CASSQNPPGTGSGNTIYF

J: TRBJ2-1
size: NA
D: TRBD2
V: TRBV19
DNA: TGTGCCAGTAGTATCTGGGTAGCGGGAGGGTCCTCCTACAATGAGCAGTTCTTC
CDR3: CASSIWVAGGSSYNEQFF

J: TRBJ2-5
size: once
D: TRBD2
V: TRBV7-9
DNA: TGTGCCGGGAGTTGGTGGCGGGGGGGCTTTCAAGAGACCCAGTACTTC
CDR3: CAGSWWRGGFQETQYF

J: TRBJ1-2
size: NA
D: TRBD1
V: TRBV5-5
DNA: TGTGCCAGCAGCTTGGGGACAGGGAGATCCTATGGCTACACCTTC
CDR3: CASSLGTGRSYGYTF

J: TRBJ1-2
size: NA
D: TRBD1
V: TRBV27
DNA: TGTGCCAGCAGTTTATCGTGGGCACAGGGGAACGGCTACACCTTC
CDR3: CASSLSWAQGNGYTF

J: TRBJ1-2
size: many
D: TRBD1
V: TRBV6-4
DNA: TGTGCCAGCAGAGACTCCGACAGGGGACGGCCCTACACCTTC
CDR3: CASRDSDRGRPYTF

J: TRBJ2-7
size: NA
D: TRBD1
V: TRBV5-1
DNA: TGCGCCAGCAGCTTGGAGGCAGGGGGCTACGAGCAGTACTTC
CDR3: CASSLEAGGYEQYF

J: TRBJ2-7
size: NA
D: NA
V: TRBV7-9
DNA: TGTGCCAGCAGCCCGCAAGGACAGGGAGGGAACGAGCAGTACTTC
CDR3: CASSPQGQGGNEQYF

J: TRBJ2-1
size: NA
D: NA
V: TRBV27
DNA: TGTGCCAGCAGTTACGGACTCGACAATGAGCAGTTCTTC
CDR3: CASSYGLDNEQFF

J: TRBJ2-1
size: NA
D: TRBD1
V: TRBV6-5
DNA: TGTGCCAGCATTCCGGGACAGGGGAGCTATGAGCAGTTCTTC
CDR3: CASIPGQGSYEQFF

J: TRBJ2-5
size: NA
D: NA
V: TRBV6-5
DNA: TGTGCCAGCAGACAGGGACGGCTCCAAGAGACCCAGTACTTC
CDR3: CASRQGRLQETQYF

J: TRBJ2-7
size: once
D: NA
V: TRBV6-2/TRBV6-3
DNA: TGTGCCAGCAGTTACCAGGGTGGAAGAGCCTACGAGCAGTACTTC
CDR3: CASSYQGGRAYEQYF

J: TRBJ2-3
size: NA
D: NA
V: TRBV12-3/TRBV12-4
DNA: TGTGCCAGCAGTTCTCAGAGCACAGATACGCAGTATTTT
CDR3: CASSSQSTDTQYF

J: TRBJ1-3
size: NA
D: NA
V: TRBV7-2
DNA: TGTGCCAGCAGCTCGGACTTGGGTCCTGGAAACACCATATATTTT
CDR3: CASSSDLGPGNTIYF

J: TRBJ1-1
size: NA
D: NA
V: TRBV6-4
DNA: TGTGCCAGCAGCCTCCGGGAGAACACTGAAGCTTTCTTT
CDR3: CASSLRENTEAFF

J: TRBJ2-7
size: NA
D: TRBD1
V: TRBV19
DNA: TGTGCCAGTAGCACCCTGGGACAGGGTACGATGAAGCAGTACTTC
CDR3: CASSTLGQGTMKQYF

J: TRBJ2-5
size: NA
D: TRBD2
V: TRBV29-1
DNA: TGCAGCGTTGGAGGTAGCGGGAGGGCCGCCCAAGAGACCCAGTACTTC
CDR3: CSVGGSGRAAQETQYF

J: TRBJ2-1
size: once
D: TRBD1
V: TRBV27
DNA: TGTGCCAGCACCTCGGGACAGGGGGTCTACAATGAGCAGTTCTTC
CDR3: CASTSGQGVYNEQFF

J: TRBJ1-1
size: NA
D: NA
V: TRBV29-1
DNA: TGCAGCGTTGAGGGGAGACGGGGGGCGAACACTGAAGCTTTCTTT
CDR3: CSVEGRRGANTEAFF

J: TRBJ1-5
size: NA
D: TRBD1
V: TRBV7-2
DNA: TGTGCCAGCAGCTTAGAGGACAGGGGCAATCAGCCCCAGCATTTT
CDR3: CASSLEDRGNQPQHF

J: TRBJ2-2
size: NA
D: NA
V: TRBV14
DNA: TGTGCCAGCAGCGTAGCCGGAGGAGTCACCGGGGAGCTGTTTTTT
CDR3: CASSVAGGVTGELFF

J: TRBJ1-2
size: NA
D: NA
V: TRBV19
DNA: TGTGCCAGTAGTATCGAGGCCCCAGGGTATGGCTACACCTTC
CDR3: CASSIEAPGYGYTF

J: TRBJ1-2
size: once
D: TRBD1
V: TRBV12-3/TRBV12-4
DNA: TGTGCCAGCAGAGGACAGGGTTATGGCTACACCTTC
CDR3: CASRGQGYGYTF